This TCR beta chain was identified in a study of blood T cell repertoires in COVID-19 (dated by TCRdb to between 2020 and 2021). In terms of the full investigation: The collaborator samples originated in the United States, Italy and Spain and spanned the acute and convalescent phases of COVID-19. The material from the prospective study consisted of cDNA or gDNA derived from T cells, B-cell-depleted T cells, or PBMCs. Subjects who had been exposed to COVID-19, were actively infected with it, or had recovered from it provided the deeply sampled blood TCRbeta repertoires that made up the dataset. A freely available public database, intended as a resource for researchers studying the immune response to SARS-CoV-2, is where the repertoires were released. The samples were drawn from two sources: the first 160 participants of the ongoing ImmuneRACE study, and over 1,000 subjects contributed by 6 global collaborators. A de-identified subject ID, COVID-19 status, age in years and sex were almost always included in the sample metadata. Where available, HLA class I and class II types were taken from metadata supplied by the sample provider and were not determined by assay-based typing. General findings and caveats noted by the study authors: How much clinical and demographic metadata was included differed by source and by participant, and the metadata was provided uncurated.

For this clone: Its antigen is unknown. It has no much larger one-base neighbor in the sample; base qualities were not kept.

CDR1 MNHEY and CDR2 SVGAGI are derived from the germline V gene. The V end loses 6 bases and the J end loses 2 bases, and a stretch of 10 bases separates them. Including the terminal cysteine and phenylalanine, the CDR3 comprises 14 residues. Solely the CDR3 DNA is kept, with 42 bases framed from the first base. Whole blood was collected in K2EDTA tubes by collaborating institutions according to the institutions' own protocols. For TCRbeta analysis, collaborator samples were shipped as frozen whole blood, as isolated PBMCs, or as DNA extracted from either sample type. The immunoSEQ Assay, a bias-controlled multiplex PCR, was used to amplify TCRbeta CDR3 regions from genomic DNA. In the authors' own workflow: Nucleated cell counts per sample were estimated from amplification of reference gene primers within the assay. Sequence reads were collapsed and filtered to measure the absolute abundance of every unique TCRbeta CDR3 rearrangement. For each sample, productive Simpson clonality was calculated as the square root of Simpson's diversity index over productive rearrangements. TCRdb mirrors the immuneACCESS table, restricted to in-frame sequences. Some clones are absent from its copies; in checked studies, under half trace to an unresolved V gene, and the reason for the others is unknown. D and trimming were read from the DNA, whereas the V and J calls and clone size are those reported in that table. For this sample there are 98,000 or so clones; about 87% appear just once. 15% of the sample rests with the top ten.

The sample taken for sequencing was peripheral blood. The rearrangement combines TRBV6-5 with TRBJ2-2; TRBD2 is perhaps the D gene, given 6 matching bases. This clonotype was obtained from a man aged 50-59 years with acute or convalescent COVID-19. The CDR3 sequence is CASRPGLNTGELFF. The sequenced DNA: TGTGCCAGCAGGCCGGGACTCAACACCGGGGAGCTGTTTTTT.